The 26 T cell receptor beta chains reported below all come from one sample, sequenced in a study of T cells in Graves' hyperthyroidism and ophthalmopathy. From RNA transcripts, TCR beta CDR3 regions were amplified. Using the HTBI primer set, a first-round RT-PCR was run on the TCR CDR3. TCRdb independently ran MiXCR on the multiplex PCR reads; one entry per CDR3 protein. The repertoire consists of hundreds of thousands of distinct CDR3 sequences, with about a sixth occurring once and the leading ten covering roughly 7.4%. Sequences were obtained from blood. These receptors all come from a woman younger than 30 with Graves' hyperthyroidism.

This chain links TRBV12-3 or TRBV12-4 with TRBJ2-3; D not certain. V dropped 4 bases and J dropped 7 bases, with 15 bases sitting between them. This CDR3 comprises 14 residues. CDR3 sequence: CASSSRTVGNTQYF. Here the CDR3 DNA reads TGTGCCAGCAGTTCCCGGACCGTGGGGAATACGCAGTATTTT.

This chain links TRBV6-1 with TRBJ2-7; TRBD1 matches at 7 bases. CDR3 size: 16 residues. J lost 2 bases, V lost 6 bases, and 13 bases had no gene match. From germline, CDR1 is MNHNS and CDR2 SASEGT. The CDR3 loop is CASSPLEGATPYEQYF. Written as DNA, the CDR3 is TGTGCCAGCAGCCCTCTCGAGGGGGCAACCCCCTACGAGCAGTACTTC.

In this sample, this clonotype turned up many times. This sequence joins TRBV12-3 or TRBV12-4 and TRBJ1-3, with a possible D match to TRBD1 (6 bases). Trimming stripped 1 base from V and 7 bases from J, with 11 bases between. The CDR3 extends over 14 amino acids. CDR3 nucleotides: TGTGCCAGCAGTTTAGGTGCAGGGGCTAACACCATATATTTT. It yields the protein CASSLGAGANTIYF.

This clonotype was counted ten times or more. This rearrangement joins TRBV13 to TRBJ1-2, with D possibly being TRBD1 (6 bases). Germline values: CDR1 PRHDT, CDR2 FYEKMQ (reference sequence). Trimming removed 1 base from V and 2 bases from J, with 8 bases in between. The CDR3 is 14 amino acids. The CDR3 loop reads CASSLERGNYGYTF. CDR3 DNA sequence: TGTGCCAGCAGCTTAGAGAGGGGGAACTATGGCTACACCTTC.

The rearrangement links TRBV5-1 to TRBJ2-7; unclear D gene. The CDR3 extends over 14 amino acids. V was cut by 1 base and J by 2 bases, with 10 bases left in between. CDR1 SGHRS and CDR2 YFSETQ come from the germline V gene. CDR3 amino acids: CASSLQDHAYEQYF. CDR3 coding DNA: TGCGCCAGCAGCTTGCAGGACCACGCCTACGAGCAGTACTTC.

The chain combines TRBV9 with TRBJ2-7, with D possibly matching TRBD1 (6 bases). The ends were cut back, 5 bases at V and 3 bases at J, with 15 bases in the middle. The CDR3 length is 14 residues. Germline CDR1 is SGDLS and CDR2 is YYNGEE. The CDR3 coding sequence is TGTGCCAGCAGAAAACAGGGAATTAACTACGAGCAGTACTTC. Protein sequence: CASRKQGINYEQYF.

This clonotype was counted ten times or more. This chain connects TRBV11-2 to TRBJ2-3; the D gene could be TRBD1 or TRBD2 (5 bases each). V was clipped by 1 base and J by 9 bases, with 14 bases between them. The CDR3 has 14 residues. CDR1 is SGHAT, CDR2 FQNNGV, per germline. The CDR3 DNA is TGTGCCAGCAGCTTAGGTTATTATGGGGACACGCAGTATTTT. Protein sequence: CASSLGYYGDTQYF.

This clonotype was counted at least ten times. The chain couples TRBV2 to TRBJ2-1, with 8 bases identical to TRBD2. CDR3 length: 16 amino acids. V trimming: 2 bases; J trimming: 5 bases; junction bases outside the gene matches: 8. Per germline, CDR1 SNHLY and CDR2 FYNNEI. CDR3 sequence reads: CASSEMVAGGHNEQFF. The CDR3 region has the DNA TGTGCCAGCAGTGAAATGGTTGCGGGGGGACACAATGAGCAGTTCTTC.

This clonotype was counted between two and nine times. The V call is TRBV7-9, the J call TRBJ2-1; 7 bases are a match to TRBD2. V lost 4 bases to trimming and J lost 2 bases; unmatched junction nucleotides: 2. CDR3 length equals 14 residues. Germline V gene sequence: CDR1 SEHNR, CDR2 FQNEAQ (reference sequence). CDR3 sequence reads: CASSSAGAYNEQFF. The CDR3 DNA follows: TGTGCCAGCAGCTCGGCGGGGGCCTACAATGAGCAGTTCTTC.

This clonotype came up a few times. V and J are TRBV6-1 and TRBJ2-1; D is ambiguous. CDR3 size: 16 residues. The V gene lost 6 bases and the J gene lost 8 bases, with 23 bases spanning the gap. Per germline, CDR1 MNHNS and CDR2 SASEGT. The CDR3 sequence: CASRSLDQKLSDEQFF. The CDR3 coding sequence is TGTGCCAGCAGATCCCTGGACCAGAAATTAAGTGATGAGCAGTTCTTC.

This clonotype was counted a few times. This chain joins TRBV30 and TRBJ2-2, with TRBD1 identical over 10 bases. CDR1 and CDR2 (germline): GTSNPN, SVGIG (reference sequence). The CDR3 totals 14 residues. V lost 8 bases, J lost 3 bases, and 6 bases stayed unmatched. The CDR3 coding sequence is TGTGCCAGGTCCGGGACAGGGGACACCGGGGAGCTGTTTTTT. Translating it yields CARSGTGDTGELFF. Looking up the rest from reference TRBV30 and TRBJ2-2 gives the full variable domain: SQTIHQWPATLVQPVGSPLSLECTVEGTSNPNLYWYRQAAGRGLQLLFYSVGIGQISSEVPQNLSASRPQDRQFILSSKKLLLSDSGFYLCARSGTGDTGELFFGEGSRLTVL.

This clonotype was counted many times. The chain recombines TRBV11-2 with TRBJ2-2, with 12 bases fitting TRBD2. The J segment lost 1 base and the V segment lost 1 base, leaving 10 bases of the junction unmatched. Germline V gene sequence: CDR1 SGHAT, CDR2 FQNNGV. The CDR3 runs 20 residues. CDR3 sequence reads: CASSLGTGLAGRWNTGELFF. The CDR3 DNA is TGTGCCAGCAGCTTAGGGACCGGACTAGCGGGACGATGGAACACCGGGGAGCTGTTTTTT.

This clonotype has at least ten counts. The genes are TRBV20-1 and TRBJ2-3; unclear D gene. The CDR3 runs 17 residues. V lost 0 bases and J lost 5, with 21 bases in between. Germline V CDR1 and CDR2: DFQATT, SNEGSKA (reference sequence). The CDR3 loop is CSAREMRLGKVGDTQYF. Written as DNA, the CDR3 is TGCAGTGCTAGAGAGATGCGGCTGGGTAAGGTTGGAGATACGCAGTATTTT.

This clonotype was observed a few times. The chain uses TRBV5-6 and TRBJ1-6; TRBD1 agrees at 7 bases. Losses at the gene ends were 3 bases for V and 6 bases for J; bases not matched to a gene: 9. Per the germline V gene, CDR1 is SGHDT and CDR2 is YYEEEE. CDR3 length: 16 residues. CDR3 DNA: TGTGCCAGCAGCTCAACGACAGGGTCCCGTAATTCACCCCTCCACTTT. Its protein is CASSSTTGSRNSPLHF.

This clonotype was recorded at least ten times. V usage is TRBV29-1 and J usage is TRBJ2-4; 7 bases align to TRBD1. CDR3 length: 14 amino acids. V lost 6 bases and J lost 0; bases outside the gene matches: 5. Germline V gene sequence: CDR1 SQVTM, CDR2 ANQGSEA. CDR3 sequence reads: CSVVGQLAKNIQYF. The DNA of the CDR3 is TGCAGCGTGGTGGGACAGCTAGCCAAAAACATTCAGTACTTC.

V gene TRBV6-2 or TRBV6-3 combines with J gene TRBJ2-7, with D possibly being TRBD1 (6 bases). CDR1 is MNHEY and CDR2 is SVGEGT in the germline V gene. With 6 bases removed from V and 3 bases from J, the gap between germline ends came to 15 bases. There are 14 residues in the CDR3. CDR3 protein: CASRPGHRVYEQYF. In DNA, the CDR3 is TGTGCCAGCAGACCGGGGCACAGGGTCTACGAGCAGTACTTC.

This clonotype has ten or more counts. The chain employs TRBV7-3 and TRBJ2-3; 9 bases match TRBD2. The ends lost 2 bases at V and 4 bases at J; junction bases unmatched: 4. CDR3 length: 15 residues. CDR1 is SGHTA and CDR2 is FQGTGA in the germline V gene. The CDR3: CASSLGGGAADTQYF. The CDR3 DNA sequence: TGTGCCAGCAGCTTAGGCGGGGGGGCCGCAGATACGCAGTATTTT.

This clonotype was picked up many times. The chain links TRBV2 to TRBJ2-1, with a weak D call TRBD2 (5 bases). V was pared by 2 bases and J by 9 bases, with 8 bases between. This CDR3 spans 12 amino acids. The germline gives CDR1 SNHLY, CDR2 FYNNEI. For the CDR3, the DNA is TGTGCCAGCAGTGAATGGCGGGCTGAGCAGTTCTTC. As protein: CASSEWRAEQFF.

This clonotype turned up a few times. The chain has TRBV14 and TRBJ2-1, with D tentatively TRBD1 (6 bases). The V end was cut by 1 base, the J end by 10 bases, with 17 bases between. Germline V gene lookup returns CDR1 SGHDN and CDR2 FVKESK. The CDR3 has 15 residues. The CDR3 region is CASSQVGRGLWEQFF. CDR3 DNA sequence: TGTGCCAGCAGCCAAGTGGGCAGGGGTTTATGGGAGCAGTTCTTC.

J is TRBJ2-2 and V is TRBV6-6; a weak D match, TRBD2 (5 bases). Germline CDR1 MNHNY, CDR2 SVGAGI (reference sequence). Deletions cut 1 base from V and 0 bases from J, with 9 bases between. This CDR3 has 16 amino acids. For the CDR3, the DNA is TGTGCCAGCAGTTACTTAGCGCCCGCGAACACCGGGGAGCTGTTTTTT. This codes for CASSYLAPANTGELFF.

This clonotype was detected many times. The CDR3 sequence is CASSFSDPILENEQYF. The CDR3 nucleotides read TGTGCCAGCAGCTTCTCGGACCCAATTCTGGAGAACGAGCAGTACTTC. V gene TRBV5-8 combines with J gene TRBJ2-7; D unresolved. The V gene lost 2 bases and the J gene lost 5 bases, with 20 bases spanning the gap. The CDR3 is 16 amino acids. Germline V CDR1 and CDR2: SGHTS, YDEGEE.

This clonotype was detected many times. The chain links TRBV11-2 to TRBJ2-3, with D perhaps being TRBD1 or TRBD2 (5 bases each). V was shortened by 3 bases and J by 6 bases, with 7 bases between the two germline ends. The CDR3 has 12 residues. Germline loops: CDR1 SGHAT, CDR2 FQNNGV. The CDR3 loop reads CASSFWGDTQYF. For the CDR3, the DNA is TGTGCCAGCAGCTTCTGGGGGGATACGCAGTATTTT.

In its sample, this clonotype was seen many times. The V and J genes are TRBV27 and TRBJ1-5; the D is unclear. Germline CDR1 is MNHEY and CDR2 is SMNVEV (reference sequence). This CDR3 is 18 amino acids long. The V gene lost 5 bases and the J gene lost 0 bases, with 20 bases spanning the gap. The CDR3 sequence is CASSPLSAAFISNQPQHF. DNA of the CDR3: TGTGCCAGCAGTCCCCTATCGGCAGCCTTCATTAGCAATCAGCCCCAGCATTTT.

This clonotype was recorded a few times. The rearrangement links TRBV4-1 to TRBJ1-6, with a weak D call TRBD1 (5 bases). Germline V gene sequence: CDR1 MGHRA, CDR2 YSYEKL. The V gene lost 1 base and the J gene lost 9 bases, with 16 bases spanning the gap. This CDR3 comprises 16 residues. The CDR3 DNA sequence: TGCGCCAGCAGCCAAGTTCCAGGGAGGGTTGCTTCACCCCTCCACTTT. This translates into CASSQVPGRVASPLHF.

The table lists this clonotype with many counts. J is TRBJ2-7 and V is TRBV6-1, with TRBD2 matching 13 bases. The CDR3 is made up of 15 amino acids. Germline V gene sequence: CDR1 MNHNS, CDR2 SASEGT. V lost 7 bases to trimming and J lost 3 bases; unmatched junction nucleotides: 6. CDR3 in DNA: TGTGCCAGCAAGGACCGGACTAGCGGGGGCTACGAGCAGTACTTC. Translation gives CASKDRTSGGYEQYF.

There are many counts of this clonotype. The chain is built from TRBV5-1 and TRBJ1-2; 12 bases map to TRBD1. V lost 1 base to trimming and J lost 4 bases; unmatched junction nucleotides: 11. This CDR3 is 18 amino acids long. Germline V gene data show CDR1 as SGHRS and CDR2 as YFSETQ. The CDR3 protein is CASSLTRALGQGAYGYTF. DNA for the CDR3: TGCGCCAGCAGCTTGACCCGCGCCCTGGGACAGGGGGCCTATGGCTACACCTTC.